This passage covers 22 T cell receptor beta chains from one sample sequenced in a study of identifying expanded T cells in peripheral blood. The repertoire was sequenced with immunoSEQ multiplex PCR; TCRdb's copy has only in-frame clones and lacks some. The sample gives more than 50,000 clones, under 85% of which show up once; 19% is in the top ten. The sample taken for sequencing was blood. These receptors were collected from a person aged 18 to 75 in good health.

The rearrangement links TRBV7-9 to TRBJ2-3; TRBD2 aligns across 14 bases. Germline V gene lookup returns CDR1 SEHNR and CDR2 FQNEAQ (reference sequence). V was clipped by 5 bases and J by 2 bases; unmatched bases: 9. The CDR3 totals 18 residues. CDR3 nucleotides: TGTGCCAGCAGCCGCGGGACTAGCGGGAGCGAACCCACAGATACGCAGTATTTT. Protein product: CASSRGTSGSEPTDTQYF. Full variable domain (missing parts from reference TRBV7-9 and TRBJ2-3): DTGVSQNPRHKITKRGQNVTFRCDPISEHNRLYWYRQTLGQGPEFLTYFQNEAQLEKSRLLSDRFSAERPKGSFSTLEIQRTEQGDSAMYLCASSRGTSGSEPTDTQYFGPGTRLTVL.

The V gene is TRBV5-1, the J gene TRBJ2-7; 9 nucleotides align to TRBD2. This CDR3 has 17 residues. The trim removed 1 base at V and 0 bases at J, leaving 8 bases unmatched. Germline V gene sequence: CDR1 SGHRS, CDR2 YFSETQ. CDR3: CASSLTPSGESSYEQYF. The CDR3 coding sequence is TGCGCCAGCAGCTTGACCCCTAGCGGGGAAAGCTCCTACGAGCAGTACTTC.

This clone showed up just once. The gene calls are TRBV5-1 and TRBJ2-3; 13 bases are a match to TRBD2. Per the germline V gene, CDR1 is SGHRS and CDR2 is YFSETQ. This CDR3 is 17 amino acids long. V dropped 7 bases and J dropped 2; count of bases not matched to a gene: 10. The CDR3 loop is CASSGTSGAANTDTQYF. The CDR3 region has the DNA TGCGCCAGCTCCGGGACTAGCGGGGCCGCTAACACAGATACGCAGTATTTT.

This clone was found a few times. V and J are TRBV19 and TRBJ1-5; the D gene is possibly TRBD1 (6 bases). The CDR3 loop spans 14 amino acids. Germline lookup yields CDR1 LNHDA and CDR2 SQIVND (reference sequence). Between the trimmed V and J ends, which lost 7 bases and 2 bases, there was a span of 12 bases. This chain's CDR3 is CASTTGMGNQPQHF. CDR3 DNA sequence: TGTGCCAGTACTACAGGGATGGGCAATCAGCCCCAGCATTTT.

This rearrangement joins TRBV11-3 to TRBJ2-7; D unclear. Between the trimmed V and J ends, which lost 0 bases and 3 bases, there was a span of 9 bases. Germline V CDR1 and CDR2: SGHNT, YENEEA. The CDR3 has 14 amino acids. The CDR3 protein is CASSLEPRHYEQYF. The DNA for the CDR3 is TGTGCCAGCAGCTTAGAACCTCGCCACTACGAGCAGTACTTC.

The chain recombines TRBV28 with TRBJ2-1; D remains unclear. This CDR3 has 13 amino acids. V was pared by 6 bases and J by 7 bases, with 13 bases between. CDR1 MDHEN and CDR2 SYDVKM come from the germline V gene. This CDR3 reads CASSRTVVNEQFF. Written as DNA, the CDR3 is TGTGCCAGCAGCCGCACGGTGGTGAATGAGCAGTTCTTC. The whole variable domain, remainder taken from reference TRBV28 and TRBJ2-1, is DVKVTQSSRYLVKRTGEKVFLECVQDMDHENMFWYRQDPGLGLRLIYFSYDVKMKEKGDIPEGYSVSREKKERFSLILESASTNQTSMYLCASSRTVVNEQFFGPGTRLTVL.

The rearrangement links TRBV29-1 to TRBJ2-3, with 8 bases aligning to TRBD2. V lost 4 bases, J lost 3 bases, and 3 bases stayed unmatched. Germline V gene sequence: CDR1 SQVTM, CDR2 ANQGSEA. This CDR3 is 13 amino acids long. The CDR3 nucleotides are TGCAGCGTTGGGGCGGGGGGAACAGATACGCAGTATTTT. It is translated as CSVGAGGTDTQYF.

V and J are TRBV7-2 and TRBJ2-1; 10 nucleotides align to TRBD2. V dropped 5 bases and J dropped 6; count of bases not matched to a gene: 7. CDR3 length: 15 residues. Per the germline V gene, CDR1 is SGHTA and CDR2 is FQGNSA. Written as DNA, the CDR3 is TGTGCCAGCAGCCCGAGCGGGGGGGCCATCAATGAGCAGTTCTTC. It codes for CASSPSGGAINEQFF.

The rearrangement uses TRBV29-1 and TRBJ2-3, with D unclear. Trimming removed 7 bases at V and 0 bases at J, with 8 bases between. This CDR3 spans 12 amino acids. Germline CDR1 reads SQVTM; CDR2 reads ANQGSEA. CDR3 bases: TGCAGCGGTCTGACTAGCACAGATACGCAGTATTTT. It yields the protein CSGLTSTDTQYF.

On this clone itself: This may be a read error: a much more frequent sequence differs by one nucleotide. The rearrangement uses TRBV4-3 and TRBJ1-3, with unresolved D. Germline-derived CDR1 and CDR2 are LGHNA and YSLEER. V lost 0 bases and J lost 0, with 6 bases in between. The CDR3 is 15 residues long. For the CDR3, the DNA is TGCGCCAGCAGCCAAGACAACAGCTCTGGAAACACCATATATTTT. Its protein is CASSQDNSSGNTIYF.

This sequence joins TRBV29-1 and TRBJ1-1; D remains unclear. Trimming pared 1 base from V and 12 bases from J, leaving 12 bases between. The CDR3 length is 11 residues. Germline values: CDR1 SQVTM, CDR2 ANQGSEA. CDR3 coding DNA: TGCAGCGTTGAAGTGGACGGGAGGACTTTCTTT. Encoded protein: CSVEVDGRTFF.

The chain has TRBV6-5 and TRBJ1-1, with a possible D match to TRBD1 (5 bases). CDR3 size: 11 residues. The germline V gene has CDR1 MNHEY and CDR2 SVGAGI. Trimming pared 3 bases from V and 8 bases from J, leaving 7 bases between. The CDR3 protein is CASSYRQEAFF. DNA of the CDR3: TGTGCCAGCAGTTATAGACAGGAAGCTTTCTTT.

The genes are TRBV11-3 and TRBJ2-1, with 10 bases matching TRBD2. The V and J ends lost 6 bases and 8 bases, in that order; junction bases with no gene match: 13. CDR1 is SGHNT, CDR2 YENEEA, per germline. The CDR3 extends over 16 amino acids. The chain's CDR3 is CASRALAGVSGDEQFF. The CDR3 DNA reads as TGTGCCAGCAGGGCTCTAGCGGGAGTTTCGGGGGATGAGCAGTTCTTC.

V is TRBV13 and J is TRBJ2-1, with TRBD2 as a possible D gene (5 bases). The CDR3 covers 14 residues. V was clipped by 6 bases and J by 9 bases, with 18 bases between them. In germline, CDR1 is PRHDT, CDR2 FYEKMQ (reference sequence). CDR3: CASRNTGSGSEQFF. The CDR3 bases are TGTGCCAGCAGAAACACGGGAAGCGGTTCTGAGCAGTTCTTC.

This clone was recorded once. The J gene is TRBJ2-6, the V gene TRBV5-4; TRBD1 agrees at 7 bases. Germline CDR1 and CDR2: SGHNT and YYREEE (reference sequence). CDR3 size: 18 residues. Trimming at V came to 4 bases and at J to 0 bases, leaving 10 bases not matched to a gene. The CDR3 sequence: CASSPPTGSGSGANVLTF. The DNA of the CDR3 is TGTGCCAGCAGCCCCCCGACAGGGTCGGGCTCTGGGGCCAACGTCCTGACTTTC.

V gene TRBV4-2 combines with J gene TRBJ2-7; 10 bases map to TRBD1. Germline lookup yields CDR1 LGHNA and CDR2 YNFKEQ. CDR3 length: 15 amino acids. The V segment lost 0 bases and the J segment 4 bases; nucleotides outside the gene matches: 3. CDR3 protein: CASSQDLGQGYEQYF. The CDR3 nucleotides are TGTGCCAGCAGCCAAGATCTGGGACAGGGGTACGAGCAGTACTTC.

The V gene is TRBV7-9, the J gene TRBJ2-3; no clear D. The CDR3 spans 14 residues. The V gene lost 5 bases and the J gene lost 1 base, with 10 bases spanning the gap. CDR1 and CDR2 from the germline V gene are SEHNR and FQNEAQ (reference sequence). For the CDR3, the DNA is TGTGCCAGCAGCCCACTATCGGGCACAGATACGCAGTATTTT. It codes for CASSPLSGTDTQYF. Filled out from reference TRBV7-9 and TRBJ2-3, the complete variable domain reads DTGVSQNPRHKITKRGQNVTFRCDPISEHNRLYWYRQTLGQGPEFLTYFQNEAQLEKSRLLSDRFSAERPKGSFSTLEIQRTEQGDSAMYLCASSPLSGTDTQYFGPGTRLTVL.

This chain connects TRBV30 to TRBJ2-7, with TRBD1 matching over 11 bases. V shed 5 bases and J 2 bases; nucleotides not matched to a gene: 8. Per germline, CDR1 GTSNPN and CDR2 SVGIG (reference sequence). There are 15 residues in the CDR3. The DNA of the CDR3 is TGTGCCTGGTCGGACAGGGGGCGCGGGGCCTACGAGCAGTACTTC. This encodes CAWSDRGRGAYEQYF.

This clone was observed a single time. The V call is TRBV7-6, the J call TRBJ2-2; D is ambiguous. Trimming took off 5 bases at V and 1 base at J, with 5 bases between the two ends. This CDR3 has 13 residues. CDR1 and CDR2 (germline): SGHVS, FNYEAQ. CDR3 residues: CASSERNTGELFF. The CDR3 nucleotides read TGTGCCAGCAGCGAAAGGAACACCGGGGAGCTGTTTTTT. Using reference TRBV7-6 and TRBJ2-2 for the parts outside the CDR3, the full variable domain is GAGVSQSPRYKVTKRGQDVALRCDPISGHVSLYWYRQALGQGPEFLTYFNYEAQQDKSGLPNDRFSAERPEGSISTLTIQRTEQRDSAMYRCASSERNTGELFFGEGSRLTVL.

The rearrangement uses TRBV19 and TRBJ1-2; the D gene is possibly TRBD1 (5 bases). V lost 5 bases and J 7 bases, leaving 14 bases between the germline ends. CDR1 and CDR2 (germline): LNHDA, SQIVND (reference sequence). The CDR3 spans 13 residues. The CDR3 nucleotides are TGTGCCAGTAGTCGACGCGTCGACAGTGGCTACACCTTC. Residues: CASSRRVDSGYTF.

This chain joins TRBV12-5 and TRBJ2-4; the D gene is possibly TRBD1 (5 bases). Germline V lookup: CDR1 LGHNT, CDR2 FRNRAP. The length of the CDR3 is 17 residues. Trimming stripped 5 bases from V and 2 bases from J, with 19 bases between. The CDR3 spells CASGITQGGVTKNIQYF. CDR3 DNA sequence: TGTGCTAGTGGTATAACCCAGGGTGGAGTGACCAAAAACATTCAGTACTTC.

This clone came up once. The V and J genes are TRBV30 and TRBJ1-2; 8 bases match TRBD1. From germline, CDR1 is GTSNPN and CDR2 SVGIG (reference sequence). The CDR3 totals 15 residues. After removal of 7 bases from V and 1 base from J, the junction contained 11 bases not matched to a gene. The CDR3 bases are TGTGCCTCCGATGTGGGACAGGCCTTTAACTATGGCTACACCTTC. It is translated as CASDVGQAFNYGYTF.